A selection of T cell receptor beta chains follows, all from one sample in a study of control samples from healthy donors and cancer patients. Assay used: immunoSEQ multiplex PCR; TCRdb lists only in-frame clones, some missing. The table lists about 160,000 clones, around 94% of them singletons, with about 15% in the top ten. Sequencing was performed on PBMCs. These receptors all stem from a man aged 55 to 70 with colorectal cancer. CDR3s include the opening cysteine and the closing phenylalanine or tryptophan. D genes are given only for firm matches. Some rows have no size entry. The others give once, few or many, or a class for an expanded clone.

j_call v_call clone_size d_call cdr3_nt cdr3_aa
TRBJ1-3 TRBV6-5 - - TGTGCCAGCAGTTACTCGTGGGCGTCCGGAAACACCATATATTTT CASSYSWASGNTIYF
TRBJ1-2 TRBV3-1/TRBV3-2 - - TGTGCCAGCAGCCAGATCTCAGAATTAGGCTACACCTTC CASSQISELGYTF
TRBJ1-4 TRBV12-3/TRBV12-4 - - TGTGCCAGCAGTTTAGGGCGGGATGAAAAACTGTTTTTT CASSLGRDEKLFF
TRBJ2-5 TRBV3-1/TRBV3-2 - TRBD2 TGTGCCAGCAGCCAGGAGCGGGGGGGCGGAGAGACCCAGTACTTC CASSQERGGGETQYF
TRBJ2-2 TRBV5-1 - TRBD1 TGCGCCTCCCGGACAGGGTCTACCGGGGAGCTGTTTTTT CASRTGSTGELFF
TRBJ1-1 TRBV19 - - TGTGCCAGTAGTAAATGGGAGAACACTGAAGCTTTCTTT CASSKWENTEAFF
TRBJ1-2 TRBV6-1 - - TGTGCCAGCAGTGAAGTAGAGGCAGGACCAAGTGGCTACACCTTC CASSEVEAGPSGYTF
TRBJ1-4 TRBV3-1/TRBV3-2 - - TGTGCCAGCAGCCAAGGAGGCTGGAGAGCTAATGAAAAACTGTTTTTT CASSQGGWRANEKLFF
TRBJ1-5 TRBV3-1/TRBV3-2 once TRBD1 TGTGCCAGCAGCCCCCAGGGGGCGCGGGAGCCCCAGCATTTT CASSPQGAREPQHF
TRBJ1-3 TRBV7-8 once - TGTGCCAGCAGCTTAACAGGCGTCAGTGGAAACACCATATATTTT CASSLTGVSGNTIYF
TRBJ1-2 TRBV4-1 - - TGCGCCAGCAGCCAAGAAGGCGTCTTGGGCTACACCTTC CASSQEGVLGYTF
TRBJ1-3 TRBV7-9 few - TGTGCCAGCAAGGACAGCTCTGGAAACACCATATATTTT CASKDSSGNTIYF
TRBJ2-7 TRBV19 - - TGTGCCAGTGGTACCTACGAGCAGTACTTC CASGTYEQYF
TRBJ1-4 TRBV9 - TRBD1 TGTGCCAGCAGCGTAGAGGGGACAGATGAAAAACTGTTTTTT CASSVEGTDEKLFF
TRBJ1-5 TRBV4-1 - - TGCGCCAGCAGCCAAGGTGGGAGATCCAATCAGCCCCAGCATTTT CASSQGGRSNQPQHF
TRBJ1-4 TRBV15 - - TGTGCCACCAGCAGAGGACACCGGGGTAATGAAAAACTGTTTTTT CATSRGHRGNEKLFF
TRBJ2-7 TRBV7-2 - - TGTGCCAGCAGCTTTGAGGGGAGGAGCTCCTACGAGCAGTACTTC CASSFEGRSSYEQYF
TRBJ1-2 TRBV6-5 once - TGTGCCAGCACCGCGGTTGCCCGGGGTGGCTACACCTTC CASTAVARGGYTF
TRBJ1-1 TRBV6-5 - - TGTGCCAGCAGTTACCGAGAACAGGGTGGTAAAAATGAAGCTTTCTTT CASSYREQGGKNEAFF
TRBJ2-7 TRBV15 - TRBD1 TGTGCCACCAGCAGAGATGGACAGGGGGCCCTTCCCTACGAGCAGTACTTC CATSRDGQGALPYEQYF
TRBJ1-3 TRBV7-9 few - TGTGCCAGCAGCTTAATAACGACGGGGGTAGGAAACACCATATATTTT CASSLITTGVGNTIYF
TRBJ2-7 TRBV7-8 - - TGTGCCAGCAGCCGAGGGTTGGGAGAGCAGTACTTC CASSRGLGEQYF
TRBJ2-3 TRBV5-8 once TRBD2 TGTGCCAGCAGCTTGAGCGGGGGGGCAGATACGCAGTATTTT CASSLSGGADTQYF
TRBJ2-5 TRBV4-1 - TRBD2 TGCGCCAGCAGCCAAGGGGCTAGCGGGGGGCAAGAGACCCAGTACTTC CASSQGASGGQETQYF
TRBJ2-3 TRBV2 - TRBD2 TGTGCCAGCAGCCCGGGGGAAGGGACTAGCGGCACAGATACGCAGTATTTT CASSPGEGTSGTDTQYF
TRBJ2-7 TRBV12-2 - - TGTGCAAGTCGCTTAGCGGTGCGGGACAGGACTGCCTACGAGCAGTACTTC CASRLAVRDRTAYEQYF
TRBJ1-1 TRBV18 - TRBD1 TGTGCCAGCTCAGTCCGGGACAGTGAGTTAGGAACTGAAGCTTTCTTT CASSVRDSELGTEAFF
TRBJ2-3 TRBV5-1 - - TGCGCCAGCCAGGGGCCGGGTCAGGACCGGGATACGCAGTATTTT CASQGPGQDRDTQYF